One and the same sample provided the 30 T cell receptor beta chains below, sequenced in a study of cytotoxic CD8 clonotypes in ibrutinib-treated CLL. Profiling relied on immunoSEQ multiplex PCR, and the TCRdb table lists in-frame clones only, not all of them. In the table there are under 300,000 clones, 70% of which are singletons. The sample was PBMCs, taken after 24 months of ibrutinib treatment. All receptors derive from a human donor with chronic lymphocytic leukemia.

The chain couples TRBV7-3 to TRBJ2-7, with 8 bases matching TRBD2. The germline V gene encodes CDR1 SGHTA and CDR2 FQGTGA. The CDR3 sequence is 14 residues long. With 5 bases clipped from V and 3 bases from J, the junction kept 6 bases outside the gene matches. The DNA for the CDR3 is TGTGCCAGCAGCCCTGCAAGCGGGAGCTACGAGCAGTACTTC. Translating it yields CASSPASGSYEQYF.

The chain has TRBV7-9 and TRBJ2-7, with 9 nucleotides matching TRBD2. Germline lookup yields CDR1 SEHNR and CDR2 FQNEAQ (reference sequence). The CDR3 loop spans 16 amino acids. V shed 1 base, J shed 1 base, and the junction held 5 bases outside the gene matches. In nucleotides, the CDR3 is TGTGCCAGCAGCTTAGAATGGGCGGGAGGGTCCTACGAGCAGTACTTC. Its translation: CASSLEWAGGSYEQYF.

V usage is TRBV7-6 and J usage is TRBJ1-1, with D possibly TRBD1 on 5 matching bases. Trimming removed 2 bases at V and 1 base at J, with 8 bases between. The CDR3 consists of 14 residues. Germline V gene lookup returns CDR1 SGHVS and CDR2 FNYEAQ. CDR3 protein: CASSLKGSNTEAFF. In nucleotides, the CDR3 is TGTGCCAGCAGCTTAAAGGGGTCGAACACTGAAGCTTTCTTT.

This clone appeared once. The chain employs TRBV5-6 and TRBJ2-7, with 9 bases that match TRBD1. V dropped 4 bases and J dropped 0; count of bases not matched to a gene: 2. CDR3 length: 14 amino acids. CDR1 and CDR2 from the germline V gene are SGHDT and YYEEEE. CDR3 protein: CASSQQGASYEQYF. The CDR3 DNA is TGTGCCAGCAGCCAACAGGGGGCCTCCTACGAGCAGTACTTC. The full variable domain, in which reference TRBV5-6 and TRBJ2-7 provide the parts outside the CDR3, is DAGVTQSPTHLIKTRGQQVTLRCSPKSGHDTVSWYQQALGQGPQFIFQYYEEEERQRGNFPDRFSGHQFPNYSSELNVNALLLGDSALYLCASSQQGASYEQYFGPGTRLTVT.

The chain employs TRBV2 and TRBJ2-2, with a weak D call TRBD1 (5 bases). This CDR3 is built from 15 residues. Germline V gene sequence: CDR1 SNHLY, CDR2 FYNNEI. Trimming left V 3 bases short and J 2 bases short, with 10 bases between. CDR3 protein: CASSDQGANTGELFF. CDR3 DNA: TGTGCCAGCAGTGACCAAGGGGCAAACACCGGGGAGCTGTTTTTT.

V usage is TRBV11-3 and J usage is TRBJ1-1; 7 positions match TRBD1. The ends lost 8 bases at V and 2 bases at J; junction bases unmatched: 8. The CDR3 consists of 14 residues. Per germline, CDR1 SGHNT and CDR2 YENEEA. The CDR3 region is CASARGLGNTEAFF. CDR3 bases: TGTGCCAGCGCCAGGGGGTTGGGAAACACTGAAGCTTTCTTT. The full variable domain, rest sourced from reference TRBV11-3 and TRBJ1-1, is EAGVVQSPRYKIIEKKQPVAFWCNPISGHNTLYWYLQNLGQGPELLIRYENEEAVDDSQLPKDRFSAERLKGVDSTLKIQPAELGDSAVYLCASARGLGNTEAFFGQGTRLTVV.

This sequence joins TRBV28 and TRBJ1-4; D is ambiguous. Germline V CDR1 and CDR2: MDHEN, SYDVKM. The length of the CDR3 is 15 residues. Trimming pared 7 bases from V and 7 bases from J, leaving 19 bases between. DNA of the CDR3: TGTGCCAGCATGGCGGAGGGCCTACTCCGTGAAAAACTGTTTTTT. It is translated as CASMAEGLLREKLFF. Full variable domain (remainder filled in from reference TRBV28 and TRBJ1-4): DVKVTQSSRYLVKRTGEKVFLECVQDMDHENMFWYRQDPGLGLRLIYFSYDVKMKEKGDIPEGYSVSREKKERFSLILESASTNQTSMYLCASMAEGLLREKLFFGSGTQLSVL.

This clone turned up a few times. CDR3 nucleotide sequence: TGTGCCAGCAGTGCACAGGGGGGGAACACTGAAGCTTTCTTT. Translation gives CASSAQGGNTEAFF. J is TRBJ1-1 and V is TRBV27, with 8 bases that match TRBD1. The junction had 3 bases not matched to a gene; V was cut back by 5 bases and J by 1 base. This CDR3 is 14 amino acids long. The germline CDR1 and CDR2 sequences are MNHEY and SMNVEV (reference sequence).

The chain joins TRBV19 to TRBJ2-1, with 12 bases aligning to TRBD2. Germline CDR1 is LNHDA and CDR2 is SQIVND (reference sequence). V lost 8 bases and J lost 3; bases outside the gene matches: 2. The length of the CDR3 is 14 residues. CDR3 nucleotides: TGTGCCAGTGGACTAGCGGGGTTCTACAATGAGCAGTTCTTC. It is translated as CASGLAGFYNEQFF.

V and J are TRBV7-2 and TRBJ2-7, with D hard to call. Germline assignment: CDR1 SGHTA and CDR2 FQGNSA. Deletions cut 1 base from V and 2 bases from J, with 12 bases between. CDR3 length: 15 residues. CDR3 coding DNA: TGTGCCAGCAGCTTAGGGCCCAGAGGACCCTACGAGCAGTACTTC. Its protein product is CASSLGPRGPYEQYF. The full variable domain, in which reference TRBV7-2 and TRBJ2-7 provide the parts outside the CDR3, is GAGVSQSPSNKVTEKGKDVELRCDPISGHTALYWYRQSLGQGLEFLIYFQGNSAPDKSGLPSDRFSAERTGGSVSTLTIQRTQQEDSAVYLCASSLGPRGPYEQYFGPGTRLTVT.

V gene TRBV28 combines with J gene TRBJ1-5, with 7 bases identical to TRBD1. Per germline, CDR1 MDHEN and CDR2 SYDVKM. Trimming took 6 bases from V and 11 from J; bases not matched to a gene: 10. The CDR3 totals 13 residues. In DNA form, the CDR3 reads TGTGCCAGCAGCAAGACAGGGTCCGGGACCCAGCATTTT. It translates to CASSKTGSGTQHF.

This clone was recorded once. J is TRBJ2-2 and V is TRBV6-6, with 7 nucleotides matching TRBD2. Looked up from germline, CDR1 is MNHNY and CDR2 is SVGAGI (reference sequence). Trimming at V came to 7 bases and at J to 7 bases, leaving 6 bases not matched to a gene. The length of the CDR3 is 13 residues. The CDR3 DNA sequence: TGTGCCAGCATAGGACTAGGCCGCGGGGAGCTGTTTTTT. The encoded protein is CASIGLGRGELFF.

V gene TRBV30 combines with J gene TRBJ1-2, with a weak D call TRBD1 (6 bases). The CDR3 spans 15 residues. V lost 0 bases, J lost 7 bases, and 18 bases lay in between. Germline CDR1 and CDR2: GTSNPN and SVGIG (reference sequence). CDR3 region: CAWSVYQGPTGGYTF. The CDR3 DNA reads TGTGCCTGGAGTGTATATCAGGGGCCCACCGGTGGCTACACCTTC.

The chain employs TRBV5-1 and TRBJ2-2; 10 bases align to TRBD1. The germline V gene has CDR1 SGHRS and CDR2 YFSETQ. Trimming cost V 0 bases and J 3 bases; bases outside gene matches: 8. This CDR3 has 18 residues. This CDR3 is CASSLAFSGQGDTGELFF. The CDR3 nucleotides are TGCGCCAGCAGCTTGGCATTCTCAGGACAGGGGGACACCGGGGAGCTGTTTTTT.

V is TRBV6-5 and J is TRBJ2-5; D perhaps matches TRBD1 (6 bases). V gave up 7 bases and J gave up 2 bases, with 14 bases separating them. The CDR3 is 14 amino acids. The germline V gene encodes CDR1 MNHEY and CDR2 SVGAGI. CDR3 nucleotides: TGTGCCAGCACCCCGCGTGACAGGCAAGAGACCCAGTACTTC. It yields the protein CASTPRDRQETQYF.

The chain uses TRBV15 and TRBJ1-1; 7 nucleotides agree with TRBD1. The CDR3 length is 16 residues. J was trimmed by 0 bases and V by 5 bases; bases with no gene match: 9. Germline values: CDR1 LNHNV, CDR2 YYDKDF (reference sequence). The CDR3 spells CATSRNRQGLNTEAFF. The CDR3 DNA reads TGTGCCACCAGCCGCAACCGACAGGGACTGAACACTGAAGCTTTCTTT.

The chain couples TRBV7-8 to TRBJ2-1; TRBD2 matches at 9 bases. Germline CDR1 reads SGHVS; CDR2 reads FQNEAQ. This CDR3 has 14 residues. Germline trimming cut 6 bases from V and 9 bases from J; bases unmatched to any gene: 9. DNA for the CDR3: TGTGCCAGCAGTCAGATTAGCGGGAGCGTTGAGCAGTTCTTC. Translation: CASSQISGSVEQFF.

This clone was counted a few times. CDR3 in amino acids: CTSNRQGGPYEQYF. CDR3 nucleotide sequence: TGCACCAGCAACAGACAAGGAGGTCCCTACGAGCAGTACTTC. The V call is TRBV1, the J call TRBJ2-7; the table's TRBD2 call for D was not verified on the DNA. TRBV1 is annotated as a pseudogene. The CDR3 spans 14 residues.

The rearrangement uses TRBV13 and TRBJ1-1, with D perhaps matching TRBD1 (5 bases). Looked up from germline, CDR1 is PRHDT and CDR2 is FYEKMQ (reference sequence). V was shortened by 7 bases and J by 3 bases, with 15 bases between the two germline ends. The CDR3 is 14 amino acids. CDR3 sequence reads: CASNIVGVYTEAFF. The CDR3 DNA is TGTGCCAGCAACATAGTGGGGGTCTACACTGAAGCTTTCTTT.

This clone showed up many times. CDR3 nucleotide sequence: TGCGCCAGCAGCTTAGAACAGGGGAATGAGCAGTTCTTC. Amino acids: CASSLEQGNEQFF. The chain links TRBV5-1 to TRBJ2-1, with TRBD1 matching 7 bases. The CDR3 has 13 amino acids. Germline V gene lookup returns CDR1 SGHRS and CDR2 YFSETQ. Losses at the gene ends were 2 bases for V and 7 bases for J; bases not matched to a gene: 3.

This chain uses TRBV6-1 with TRBJ2-7, with no clear D. The germline V and J ends were trimmed by 8 bases and 2 bases, with 13 bases remaining between them. CDR3 length: 13 residues. Per germline, CDR1 MNHNS and CDR2 SASEGT. CDR3 loop: CASRRSATYEQYF. CDR3 bases: TGTGCCAGCCGTCGCAGCGCGACCTACGAGCAGTACTTC.

This clone appeared a few times. Other nucleotide sequences from this sample produce the same CDR3. The rearrangement joins TRBV27 to TRBJ2-3, with D possibly matching TRBD1 (5 bases). This CDR3 is 14 amino acids long. Germline CDR1 MNHEY, CDR2 SMNVEV (reference sequence). Trimming pared 2 bases from V and 1 base from J, leaving 7 bases between. CDR3 protein: CASSLGAGTDTQYF. The CDR3 coding sequence is TGTGCCAGCAGTTTAGGGGCCGGCACAGATACGCAGTATTTT.

This sequence joins TRBV5-1 and TRBJ2-5; D call uncertain. Germline loops: CDR1 SGHRS, CDR2 YFSETQ. The CDR3 has 13 amino acids. V was cut by 1 base and J by 5 bases, with 9 bases left in between. The CDR3 loop reads CASSLKAVETQYF. The DNA of the CDR3 is TGCGCCAGCAGCTTGAAGGCTGTGGAGACCCAGTACTTC.

V is TRBV18 and J is TRBJ1-4, with D hard to call. Per the germline V gene, CDR1 is KGHSH and CDR2 is LQKENI. There are 14 residues in the CDR3. With 6 bases removed from V and 0 bases from J, the gap between germline ends came to 8 bases. This CDR3 is CASSKTATNEKLFF. CDR3 bases: TGTGCCAGCTCTAAGACCGCAACTAATGAAAAACTGTTTTTT.

This chain connects TRBV30 to TRBJ1-3, with D hard to call. V shed 3 bases and J shed 1 base, with 4 bases lying between them. Germline CDR1 and CDR2: GTSNPN and SVGIG (reference sequence). The CDR3 length is 12 residues. CDR3: CAWSTSGNTIYF. The CDR3 DNA reads as TGTGCCTGGAGCACGTCTGGAAACACCATATATTTT.

About this clone: The sample holds other DNA sequences that translate to the same CDR3. The chain employs TRBV9 and TRBJ2-5; 10 bases map to TRBD2. This CDR3 region has 18 residues. The V segment lost 0 bases and the J segment 4 bases; nucleotides outside the gene matches: 12. Germline CDR1 and CDR2: SGDLS and YYNGEE. The CDR3 reads CASSVGRRLAGEGETQYF. In DNA form, the CDR3 reads TGTGCCAGCAGCGTAGGAAGACGGCTAGCGGGAGAAGGAGAGACCCAGTACTTC.

This clone was seen only a few times. The chain couples TRBV9 to TRBJ2-7, with TRBD1 as a possible D gene (5 bases). The V gene lost 2 bases and the J gene lost 3 bases, with 15 bases spanning the gap. This CDR3 contains 15 residues. The germline V gene encodes CDR1 SGDLS and CDR2 YYNGEE. CDR3: CASSVNTGELYEQYF. The DNA for the CDR3 is TGTGCCAGCAGCGTTAATACAGGAGAGCTCTACGAGCAGTACTTC.

As DNA, the CDR3 is TGTGCCAGCAGTTTATCGTATAGGGGCCACACTGAAGCTTTCTTT. Its protein is CASSLSYRGHTEAFF. The genes are TRBV27 and TRBJ1-1, with D maybe TRBD1 (5 bases). CDR1 MNHEY and CDR2 SMNVEV come from the germline V gene (reference sequence). The CDR3 extends over 15 amino acids. V dropped 0 bases and J dropped 3 bases, with 11 bases sitting between them.

The J gene is TRBJ2-3, the V gene TRBV6-5, with D perhaps matching TRBD1 (5 bases). The CDR3 length is 12 residues. V lost 6 bases and J 8 bases, leaving 12 bases between the germline ends. Germline CDR1 reads MNHEY; CDR2 reads SVGAGI. The CDR3 region is CASSSRVGTQYF. The CDR3 nucleotides read TGTGCCAGCAGCTCCAGGGTGGGTACGCAGTATTTT.

The chain has TRBV29-1 and TRBJ2-7, with D maybe TRBD2 (7 bases). The CDR3 extends over 14 amino acids. Trimming removed 5 bases at V and 6 bases at J, with 20 bases between. Germline V gene sequence: CDR1 SQVTM, CDR2 ANQGSEA. The CDR3 region is CSVHYRGAGVEQYF. As DNA, the CDR3 is TGCAGCGTTCATTATCGGGGGGCCGGCGTCGAGCAGTACTTC.